One sample yielded the 10 T cell receptor beta chains listed below, sequenced in a study of blood T cell repertoires in COVID-19 (dated by TCRdb to the early 2020s). Receptor libraries were prepared by the immunoSEQ multiplex PCR assay. This immuneACCESS table, as held by TCRdb, lists in-frame sequences with V and J called but not all clones. Of the missing ones, under half trace to an unresolved V gene in checked studies; the others have no known cause. In this sample the table shows tens of thousands of clones, approximately 83% of which occur a single time. The ten largest clonotypes hold approximately 15% of the sample. The sample comprised peripheral blood. All receptors derive from a man in his forties with acute or convalescent COVID-19.

The rearrangement joins TRBV9 to TRBJ2-3; possible D gene TRBD1, 5 bases. The CDR3 length is 14 residues. CDR1 and CDR2 (germline): SGDLS, YYNGEE. Trimming took off 4 bases at V and 1 base at J, with 10 bases between the two ends. The CDR3 nucleotides are TGTGCCAGCAGCCTAGACAGCCGCACAGATACGCAGTATTTT. This encodes CASSLDSRTDTQYF.

The chain couples TRBV5-1 to TRBJ2-5; possible D gene TRBD2, 5 bases. This CDR3 region has 15 residues. Trimming removed 0 bases at V and 2 bases at J, with 11 bases between. In germline, CDR1 is SGHRS, CDR2 YFSETQ. The CDR3 reads CASSLGGRAQETQYF. The CDR3 bases are TGCGCCAGCAGCTTGGGTGGGCGGGCGCAAGAGACCCAGTACTTC.

This clone was found a few times. The chain combines TRBV11-2 with TRBJ2-3; a weak D match, TRBD1 (6 bases). V was trimmed by 5 bases and J by 6 bases, leaving 18 bases between them. The CDR3 has 15 residues. Germline V gene sequence: CDR1 SGHAT, CDR2 FQNNGV. The CDR3 DNA sequence: TGTGCCAGCAGCCCCTACCACAGGGTTCGGGATACGCAGTATTTT. Protein: CASSPYHRVRDTQYF.

The genes are TRBV5-4 and TRBJ1-2, with D tentatively TRBD1 (5 bases). The CDR3 runs 13 residues. The V gene's germline CDR1 is SGHNT and CDR2 YYREEE (reference sequence). V gave up 7 bases and J gave up 3 bases, with 13 bases separating them. The CDR3 DNA sequence: TGTGCCAGCTTAAGGGGCAGCGACTATGGCTACACCTTC. Translating gives CASLRGSDYGYTF.

This chain joins TRBV19 and TRBJ1-5; the D gene is possibly TRBD1 (5 bases). Germline CDR1 and CDR2: LNHDA and SQIVND (reference sequence). This CDR3 contains 18 residues. The V end lost 3 bases, the J end lost 3 bases, and 21 bases lay between the germline ends. Here the CDR3 DNA reads TGTGCCAGTAGTATGACGTCAGGGTTAGGGGCCCTCAATCAGCCCCAGCATTTT. Its translation: CASSMTSGLGALNQPQHF.

A single count supports this clone. The V gene is TRBV27, the J gene TRBJ2-1, with D possibly TRBD1 on 5 matching bases. V was cut by 5 bases and J by 10 bases, with 18 bases left in between. Germline CDR1 is MNHEY and CDR2 is SMNVEV (reference sequence). CDR3 size: 14 residues. CDR3 residues: CASSISRQGLEQFF. The CDR3 nucleotides read TGTGCCAGCAGTATTTCCCGCCAGGGTTTAGAGCAGTTCTTC.

The rearrangement uses TRBV18 and TRBJ1-5; D unclear. This CDR3 is 14 amino acids long. Germline CDR1 KGHSH, CDR2 LQKENI. V was trimmed by 4 bases and J by 2 bases, leaving 9 bases between them. CDR3 sequence: CASSLDTRNQPQHF. In DNA form, the CDR3 reads TGTGCCAGCTCACTCGACACTCGCAATCAGCCCCAGCATTTT. Supplemented by reference TRBV18 and TRBJ1-5, the full variable domain reads NAGVMQNPRHLVRRRGQEARLRCSPMKGHSHVYWYRQLPEEGLKFMVYLQKENIIDESGMPKERFSAEFPKEGPSILRIQQVVRGDSAAYFCASSLDTRNQPQHFGDGTRLSIL.

The CDR3 coding sequence is TGTGCCAGCAGTCTGGGACTTCAAGAGACCCAGTACTTC. Encoded protein: CASSLGLQETQYF. The chain has TRBV6-5 and TRBJ2-5, with D perhaps matching TRBD2 (6 bases). The germline V and J ends were trimmed by 5 bases and 2 bases, with 9 bases remaining between them. The CDR3 sequence is 13 residues long. Germline CDR1 is MNHEY and CDR2 is SVGAGI.

J is TRBJ2-5 and V is TRBV7-2; 7 nucleotides agree with TRBD1. The germline V gene encodes CDR1 SGHTA and CDR2 FQGNSA. Unmatched junction bases numbered 2, after V lost 5 bases and J lost 2 bases. The CDR3 totals 13 residues. CDR3 residues: CASSPGQQETQYF. For the CDR3, the DNA is TGTGCCAGCAGCCCGGGACAGCAAGAGACCCAGTACTTC.

The genes are TRBV2 and TRBJ2-2, with D possibly TRBD2 on 7 matching bases. The CDR3 covers 18 residues. Trimming took 2 bases from V and 0 from J, leaving 16 bases between them. The V gene's germline CDR1 is SNHLY and CDR2 FYNNEI. CDR3 DNA sequence: TGTGCCAGCAGTGAACGGCGGCTAGGGGGGGCGAACACCGGGGAGCTGTTTTTT. Its translation is CASSERRLGGANTGELFF.